The text below deals with one T cell receptor (beta chain). The antigen is unknown. This entry is derived from a study of immune evolution from preneoplasia to lung adenocarcinoma. After pathologic assessment, macro-dissection selected premalignant or tumor cells for extraction. This table comes from immunoSEQ multiplex PCR, and its TCRdb copy is limited to in-frame clones, with some not included. The sample lists under 4,500 clones; 65% to 90% were seen once. The CDR3 runs 12 residues. Germline V gene lookup returns CDR1 MDHEN and CDR2 SYDVKM. Trimming cost V 6 bases and J 6 bases, with 12 bases left between them. Study-level points and caveats: Normal lung had highest clonality; later lesions appeared denser, more diverse.

Sequenced input: FFPE minimally invasive lung adenocarcinoma tissue. The gene calls are TRBV28 and TRBJ2-7, with D hard to call. The source is a person in their sixties with lung adenocarcinoma. The CDR3 region has the DNA TGTGCCAGCAGCTTACTGTCCCGCGAGCAGTACTTC. This codes for CASSLLSREQYF.